Below are 26 T cell receptor beta chains sequenced from a single sample in a study of blood T cell repertoires in COVID-19. Sequencing was performed with immunoSEQ multiplex PCR; in TCRdb, only in-frame clones are kept and a portion is missing. The sample lists 200,000 or so clones; approximately 85% were seen once. The sample taken for sequencing was peripheral blood. These receptors were collected from a human donor with active or convalescent COVID-19. The donor label of this sample is uncertain.

This chain connects TRBV19 to TRBJ2-5, with D maybe TRBD1 (6 bases). V gave up 4 bases and J gave up 5 bases, with 14 bases separating them. Germline V gene lookup returns CDR1 LNHDA and CDR2 SQIVND (reference sequence). This CDR3 spans 14 amino acids. The CDR3 DNA follows: TGTGCCAGTAGTACACAGGGTTTTCCGGAGACCCAGTACTTC. It encodes CASSTQGFPETQYF.

The chain employs TRBV11-2 and TRBJ1-4; 7 bases line up with TRBD1. This CDR3 contains 16 residues. Germline CDR1 reads SGHAT; CDR2 reads FQNNGV. Trimming at V came to 0 bases and at J to 5 bases, leaving 6 bases not matched to a gene. The chain's CDR3 is CASSLDSGQRNEKLFF. In DNA form, the CDR3 reads TGTGCCAGCAGCTTAGACTCGGGACAGCGGAATGAAAAACTGTTTTTT.

The chain recombines TRBV2 with TRBJ2-3, with D perhaps matching TRBD2 (7 bases). Trimming shortened V by 7 bases and J by 4 bases, and 15 bases separated the two germline ends. Germline values: CDR1 SNHLY, CDR2 FYNNEI. The CDR3 totals 14 residues. Here the CDR3 DNA reads TGTGCCAGCAATTCGGGGGGCAGGGCAGATACGCAGTATTTT. Translation: CASNSGGRADTQYF.

The rearrangement links TRBV9 to TRBJ1-1; D unresolved. Germline CDR1 reads SGDLS; CDR2 reads YYNGEE. Trimming removed 1 base at V and 4 bases at J, with 14 bases between. This CDR3 comprises 15 residues. This CDR3 is CASSVLGGRTTEAFF. The DNA of the CDR3 is TGTGCCAGCAGCGTACTGGGCGGGAGGACCACTGAAGCTTTCTTT.

The DNA of the CDR3 is TGTGCCACCAGTGATCAACTAGCGGGAGCAGATACGCAGTATTTT. This codes for CATSDQLAGADTQYF. The genes are TRBV24-1 and TRBJ2-3; TRBD2 matches 11 bases. V dropped 3 bases and J dropped 4; count of bases not matched to a gene: 2. The CDR3 extends over 15 amino acids. Germline-derived CDR1 and CDR2 are KGHDR and SFDVKD.

J is TRBJ1-5 and V is TRBV19, with 7 bases that match TRBD1. Germline CDR1 and CDR2: LNHDA and SQIVND (reference sequence). The CDR3 is made up of 15 amino acids. The V and J ends lost 5 bases and 4 bases, in that order; junction bases with no gene match: 8. CDR3 DNA: TGTGCCAGTAGTTTCGACCGGGACAGAAATCAGCCCCAGCATTTT. Protein: CASSFDRDRNQPQHF.

This clone was seen a single time. The chain carries TRBV11-2 and TRBJ1-1, with a weak D call TRBD1 (6 bases). The germline V gene has CDR1 SGHAT and CDR2 FQNNGV. Trimming cost V 1 base and J 6 bases, with 21 bases left between them. The CDR3 is made up of 17 amino acids. The CDR3 DNA is TGTGCCAGCAGCTTAGCCCCCAGGGGATATAGGATTCCTGAAGCTTTCTTT. This gives the protein CASSLAPRGYRIPEAFF. Full variable domain (missing parts from reference TRBV11-2 and TRBJ1-1): EAGVAQSPRYKIIEKRQSVAFWCNPISGHATLYWYQQILGQGPKLLIQFQNNGVVDDSQLPKDRFSAERLKGVDSTLKIQPAKLEDSAVYLCASSLAPRGYRIPEAFFGQGTRLTVV.

The gene calls are TRBV7-2 and TRBJ2-5; 8 nucleotides agree with TRBD2. V shed 2 bases, J shed 2 bases, and the junction held 4 bases outside the gene matches. The germline CDR1 and CDR2 sequences are SGHTA and FQGNSA. The CDR3 contains 15 residues. The CDR3 region is CASSLRRGVQETQYF. The CDR3 DNA is TGTGCCAGCAGCTTAAGGCGGGGGGTACAAGAGACCCAGTACTTC.

The chain carries TRBV6-2 or TRBV6-3 and TRBJ2-5, with D possibly matching TRBD2 (5 bases). Per germline, CDR1 MNHEY and CDR2 SVGEGT. This CDR3 is 12 amino acids long. The V end lost 1 base, the J end lost 7 bases, and 7 bases lay between the germline ends. The CDR3 spells CASSYYAGTQYF. Here the CDR3 DNA reads TGTGCCAGCAGTTACTATGCGGGGACCCAGTACTTC.

V gene TRBV10-3 combines with J gene TRBJ2-3; D is unresolved. The V gene lost 6 bases and the J gene lost 0 bases, with 7 bases spanning the gap. The CDR3 is 13 residues long. Looked up from germline, CDR1 is ENHRY and CDR2 is SYGVKD. The CDR3 loop reads CAIRSFSTDTQYF. The CDR3, as DNA: TGTGCCATCAGGAGTTTCAGCACAGATACGCAGTATTTT.

The rearrangement links TRBV28 to TRBJ2-2; tentatively, D is TRBD1 (6 bases). V gave up 4 bases and J gave up 4 bases, with 16 bases separating them. The CDR3 totals 16 residues. The germline V gene has CDR1 MDHEN and CDR2 SYDVKM. DNA for the CDR3: TGTGCCAGCAGTTCCAATACAGGGTTGGTCACCGGGGAGCTGTTTTTT. It specifies CASSSNTGLVTGELFF.

This clone was observed a single time. The V and J genes are TRBV3-1 (or the pseudogene TRBV3-2) and TRBJ2-7; possibly TRBD1 for D (6 bases). The germline CDR1 and CDR2 sequences are LGHDT and YNNKEL (reference sequence). Trimming cost V 3 bases and J 8 bases, with 11 bases left between them. CDR3 length equals 12 residues. The CDR3 DNA follows: TGTGCCAGCAGCCAGATCCGGGACAAGCAGTACTTC. Translated: CASSQIRDKQYF.

The chain combines TRBV18 with TRBJ1-5, with TRBD1 identical over 8 bases. The CDR3 consists of 14 residues. Trimming removed 5 bases from V and 4 bases from J; junction bases left unmatched: 4. Germline CDR1 is KGHSH and CDR2 is LQKENI. The CDR3 loop is CASSGQGANQPQHF. CDR3 DNA sequence: TGTGCCAGCTCAGGACAGGGCGCTAATCAGCCCCAGCATTTT. The full variable domain, rest sourced from reference TRBV18 and TRBJ1-5, is NAGVMQNPRHLVRRRGQEARLRCSPMKGHSHVYWYRQLPEEGLKFMVYLQKENIIDESGMPKERFSAEFPKEGPSILRIQQVVRGDSAAYFCASSGQGANQPQHFGDGTRLSIL.

This chain uses TRBV6-4 with TRBJ2-1; 13 nucleotides align to TRBD2. The junction had 6 bases not matched to a gene; V was cut back by 3 bases and J by 7 bases. Germline CDR1 and CDR2: MRHNA and SNTAGT. CDR3 length: 16 amino acids. CDR3 protein: CASSDRLAGGPNEQFF. Written as DNA, the CDR3 is TGTGCCAGCAGTGATCGACTAGCGGGAGGTCCAAATGAGCAGTTCTTC.

This clone came up once. The rearrangement uses TRBV11-2 and TRBJ1-2; D call uncertain. CDR1 and CDR2 (germline): SGHAT, FQNNGV. The CDR3 is 11 amino acids. Trimming cost V 5 bases and J 8 bases, with 9 bases left between them. DNA for the CDR3: TGTGCCAGCAGCCCCCCGGGGGGCTACACCTTC. This translates into CASSPPGGYTF. The variable domain in full, completed from reference TRBV11-2 and TRBJ1-2, reads EAGVAQSPRYKIIEKRQSVAFWCNPISGHATLYWYQQILGQGPKLLIQFQNNGVVDDSQLPKDRFSAERLKGVDSTLKIQPAKLEDSAVYLCASSPPGGYTFGSGTRLTVV.

V usage is TRBV7-3 and J usage is TRBJ2-1, with TRBD2 identical over 9 bases. V was clipped by 3 bases and J by 6 bases; unmatched bases: 9. CDR3 length: 16 amino acids. Germline lookup yields CDR1 SGHTA and CDR2 FQGTGA. CDR3 residues: CASSFAGGPLGNEQFF. In DNA form, the CDR3 reads TGTGCCAGCAGCTTCGCGGGAGGGCCTTTGGGCAATGAGCAGTTCTTC.

Details on this clone: Germline is not matched at one junction end, which may reflect a read error. This chain connects TRBV7-7 to TRBJ2-5, with 8 bases identical to TRBD1. The germline CDR1 and CDR2 sequences are SSHAT and FNYEAQ (reference sequence). CDR3 length: 17 amino acids. CDR3 DNA: TGTGCTAGCAGCTTAGCGGAGGCAGGGACAGGTCAAGAGACCCAGTACTTC. Protein sequence: CASSLAEAGTGQETQYF. Looking up the rest from reference TRBV7-7 and TRBJ2-5 gives the full variable domain: GAGVSQSPRYKVTKRGQDVTLRCDPISSHATLYWYQQALGQGPEFLTYFNYEAQPDKSGLPSDRFSAERPEGSISTLTIQRTEQRDSAMYRCASSLAEAGTGQETQYFGPGTRLLVL.

The V and J genes are TRBV6-5 and TRBJ2-2, with D hard to call. The V and J ends lost 7 bases and 1 base respectively, with 7 bases between them. The CDR3 runs 13 residues. The germline gives CDR1 MNHEY, CDR2 SVGAGI. The CDR3 spells CASTSVNTGELFF. In DNA, the CDR3 is TGTGCCAGCACCAGTGTGAACACCGGGGAGCTGTTTTTT.

Here the CDR3 reads CATQGVQDTQYF. The CDR3 DNA reads TGCGCCACCCAAGGGGTGCAAGATACGCAGTATTTT. V and J are TRBV10-1 and TRBJ2-3, with a tentative D call TRBD1 (5 bases). The V end lost 10 bases, the J end lost 5 bases, and 13 bases lay between the germline ends. Germline CDR1 reads WNHNN; CDR2 reads SYGVQD (reference sequence). This CDR3 contains 12 residues.

The chain carries TRBV6-5 and TRBJ2-7; no firm D call. CDR3 length: 14 residues. V lost 4 bases and J 2 bases, leaving 12 bases between the germline ends. Germline V CDR1 and CDR2: MNHEY, SVGAGI. CDR3 nucleotides: TGTGCCAGCAGTTCCCACTCCAAAACCTACGAGCAGTACTTC. This codes for CASSSHSKTYEQYF.

The chain uses TRBV5-1 and TRBJ2-2; maybe TRBD2 (5 bases). Trimming cost V 4 bases and J 8 bases, with 9 bases left between them. Per germline, CDR1 SGHRS and CDR2 YFSETQ. The CDR3 is made up of 12 amino acids. The CDR3 sequence: CASSLQRGELFF. The CDR3 DNA reads TGCGCCAGCAGCCTCCAGCGGGGGGAGCTGTTTTTT.

Points on this clone: An end of the junction does not agree with germline; a read error may underlie this. The V call is TRBV7-7, the J call TRBJ2-2; 8 bases match TRBD2. CDR1 is SSHAT and CDR2 is FNYEAQ in the germline V gene (reference sequence). CDR3 length: 20 amino acids. CDR3 DNA sequence: TGTGCTAGCAGCTTAGCGAGGAGGGGTAGCGGGATAAGTTTGACCGGGGAGCTGTTTTTT. Translation gives CASSLARRGSGISLTGELFF.

The chain recombines TRBV7-2 with TRBJ2-3; TRBD2 agrees at 8 bases. Germline CDR1 and CDR2: SGHTA and FQGNSA. This CDR3 has 17 residues. Trimming cost V 2 bases and J 2 bases; bases outside gene matches: 9. CDR3 in amino acids: CASSLLPSGSITDTQYF. The CDR3 DNA is TGTGCCAGCAGCTTATTACCTAGCGGGTCTATCACAGATACGCAGTATTTT.

CDR3 amino acids: CASSKGTAYGYTF. CDR3 DNA sequence: TGTGCCAGCAGTAAGGGGACAGCCTATGGCTACACCTTC. V and J are TRBV3-1 (or the pseudogene TRBV3-2) and TRBJ1-2; 7 bases match TRBD1. Losses at the gene ends were 6 bases for V and 4 bases for J; bases not matched to a gene: 5. The CDR3 extends over 13 amino acids. CDR1 is LGHDT and CDR2 is YNNKEL in the germline V gene (reference sequence).

This clone came up once. The rearrangement uses TRBV5-1 and TRBJ2-5; 8 bases align to TRBD2. Trimming cost V 0 bases and J 4 bases; bases outside gene matches: 8. Germline V gene sequence: CDR1 SGHRS, CDR2 YFSETQ. The CDR3 consists of 16 residues. The CDR3 loop is CASSLAGAGVGETQYF. CDR3 DNA sequence: TGCGCCAGCAGCTTGGCCGGAGCGGGGGTCGGAGAGACCCAGTACTTC.

This CDR3 is CASRTASTDTQYF. As DNA, the CDR3 is TGTGCCAGTCGGACAGCAAGCACAGATACGCAGTATTTT. J is TRBJ2-3 and V is TRBV19, with a tentative D call TRBD1 (6 bases). The germline V gene has CDR1 LNHDA and CDR2 SQIVND (reference sequence). Trimming cost V 8 bases and J 0 bases, with 9 bases left between them. The CDR3 spans 13 residues. Full variable domain (outside the CDR3, taken from reference TRBV19 and TRBJ2-3): DGGITQSPKYLFRKEGQNVTLSCEQNLNHDAMYWYRQDPGQGLRLIYYSQIVNDFQKGDIAEGYSVSREKKESFPLTVTSAQKNPTAFYLCASRTASTDTQYFGPGTRLTVL.